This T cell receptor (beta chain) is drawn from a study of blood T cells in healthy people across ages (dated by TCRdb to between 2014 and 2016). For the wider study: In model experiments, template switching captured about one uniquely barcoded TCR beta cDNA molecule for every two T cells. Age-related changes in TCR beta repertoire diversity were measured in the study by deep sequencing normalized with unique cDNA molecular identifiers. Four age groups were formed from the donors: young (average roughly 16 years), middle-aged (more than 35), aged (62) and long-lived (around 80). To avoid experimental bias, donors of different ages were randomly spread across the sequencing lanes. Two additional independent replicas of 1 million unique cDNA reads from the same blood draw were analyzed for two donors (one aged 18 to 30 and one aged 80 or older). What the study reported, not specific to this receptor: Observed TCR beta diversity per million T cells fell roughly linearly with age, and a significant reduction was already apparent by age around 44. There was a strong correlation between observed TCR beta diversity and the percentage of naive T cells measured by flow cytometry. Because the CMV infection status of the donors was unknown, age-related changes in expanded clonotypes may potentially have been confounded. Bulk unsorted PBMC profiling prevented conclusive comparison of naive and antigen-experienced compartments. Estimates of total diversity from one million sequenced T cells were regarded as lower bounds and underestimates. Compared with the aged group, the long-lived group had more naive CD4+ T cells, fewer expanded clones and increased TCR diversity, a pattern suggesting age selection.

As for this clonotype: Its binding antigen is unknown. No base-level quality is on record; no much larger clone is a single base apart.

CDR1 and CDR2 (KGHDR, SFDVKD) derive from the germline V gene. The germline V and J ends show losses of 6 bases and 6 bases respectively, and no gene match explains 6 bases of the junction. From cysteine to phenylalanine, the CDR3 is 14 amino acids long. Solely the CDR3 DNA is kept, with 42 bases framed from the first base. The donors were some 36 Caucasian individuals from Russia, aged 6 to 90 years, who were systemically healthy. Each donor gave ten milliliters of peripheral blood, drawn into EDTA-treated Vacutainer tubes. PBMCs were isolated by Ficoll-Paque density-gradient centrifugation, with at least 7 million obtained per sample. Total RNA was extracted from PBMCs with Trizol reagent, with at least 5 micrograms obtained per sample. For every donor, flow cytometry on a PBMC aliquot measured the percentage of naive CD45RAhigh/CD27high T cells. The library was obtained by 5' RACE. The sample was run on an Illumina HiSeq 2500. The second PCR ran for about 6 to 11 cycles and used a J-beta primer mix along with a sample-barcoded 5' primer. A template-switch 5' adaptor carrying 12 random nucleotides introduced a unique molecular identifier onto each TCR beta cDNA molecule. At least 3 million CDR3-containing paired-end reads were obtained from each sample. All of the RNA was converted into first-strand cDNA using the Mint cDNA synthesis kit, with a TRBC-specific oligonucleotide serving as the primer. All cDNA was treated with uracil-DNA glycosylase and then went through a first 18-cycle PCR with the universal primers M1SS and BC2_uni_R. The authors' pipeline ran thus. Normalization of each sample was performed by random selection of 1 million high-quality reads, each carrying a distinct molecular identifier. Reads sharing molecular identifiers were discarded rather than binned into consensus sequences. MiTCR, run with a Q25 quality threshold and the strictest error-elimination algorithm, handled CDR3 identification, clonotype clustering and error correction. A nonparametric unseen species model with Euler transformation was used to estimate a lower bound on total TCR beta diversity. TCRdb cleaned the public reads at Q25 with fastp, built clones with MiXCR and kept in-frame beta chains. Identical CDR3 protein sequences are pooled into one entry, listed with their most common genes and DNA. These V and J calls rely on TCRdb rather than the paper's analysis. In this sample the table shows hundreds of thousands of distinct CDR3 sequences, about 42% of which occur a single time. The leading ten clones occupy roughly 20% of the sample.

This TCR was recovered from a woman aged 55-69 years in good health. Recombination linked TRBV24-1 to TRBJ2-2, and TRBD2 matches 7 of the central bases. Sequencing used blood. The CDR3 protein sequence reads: CATSPVGGSGELFF. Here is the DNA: TGTGCCACCAGTCCGGTGGGGGGGTCCGGGGAGCTGTTTTTT.